The 10 T cell receptor beta chains given below trace back to one sample, sequenced in a study of blood T cell repertoires in COVID-19. TCRdb's copy holds only in-frame clones and misses some; the assay was immunoSEQ multiplex PCR. The sample lists about 34,000 clones, about 90% occurring once. The specimen was peripheral blood. The receptor set was obtained from a man in his 60s with active COVID-19.

The chain recombines TRBV20-1 with TRBJ2-1; maybe TRBD2 (6 bases). CDR1 and CDR2 (germline): DFQATT, SNEGSKA (reference sequence). The CDR3 is 16 residues long. V was trimmed by 3 bases and J by 1 base, leaving 16 bases between them. The CDR3 DNA reads TGCAGTGCTAGTAGTCGGGACTCAGGGTCCTACAATGAGCAGTTCTTC. This sequence encodes CSASSRDSGSYNEQFF.

The chain employs TRBV5-1 and TRBJ2-1, with 13 bases lining up with TRBD2. Losses at the gene ends were 4 bases for V and 9 bases for J; bases not matched to a gene: 13. Germline CDR1 and CDR2: SGHRS and YFSETQ. The CDR3 totals 17 residues. CDR3 in amino acids: CASSPRTSGSGASEQFF. The CDR3 DNA reads TGCGCCAGCAGCCCCAGGACTAGCGGGAGCGGGGCGAGTGAGCAGTTCTTC.

Only one count was recorded for this clone. The chain recombines TRBV27 with TRBJ1-6; tentatively, D is TRBD1 (6 bases). Trimming took off 7 bases at V and 0 bases at J, with 22 bases between the two ends. Germline values: CDR1 MNHEY, CDR2 SMNVEV (reference sequence). The CDR3 consists of 19 residues. The CDR3 sequence is CASTPLSRQASSYNSPLHF. In nucleotides, the CDR3 is TGTGCCAGCACCCCTTTAAGTAGACAGGCGAGCTCCTATAATTCACCCCTCCACTTT.

The rearrangement links TRBV9 to TRBJ1-5; 11 nucleotides align to TRBD1. V lost 4 bases and J lost 0; bases outside the gene matches: 6. In germline, CDR1 is SGDLS, CDR2 YYNGEE. The CDR3 spans 17 residues. The CDR3 sequence is CASSPGTGGYSNQPQHF. CDR3 coding DNA: TGTGCCAGCAGCCCCGGGACAGGGGGGTATAGCAATCAGCCCCAGCATTTT. The variable domain in full, with the rest retrieved from reference TRBV9 and TRBJ1-5, is DSGVTQTPKHLITATGQRVTLRCSPRSGDLSVYWYQQSLDQGLQFLIQYYNGEERAKGNILERFSAQQFPDLHSELNLSSLELGDSALYFCASSPGTGGYSNQPQHFGDGTRLSIL.

V usage is TRBV4-1 and J usage is TRBJ2-7, with D maybe TRBD1 (6 bases). The germline V and J ends were trimmed by 4 bases and 2 bases, with 9 bases remaining between them. Germline V gene lookup returns CDR1 MGHRA and CDR2 YSYEKL. The CDR3 sequence is 13 residues long. In DNA form, the CDR3 reads TGCGCCAGCAGCCCGGACAGAACCTACGAGCAGTACTTC. It specifies CASSPDRTYEQYF.

CDR3 DNA: TGTGCCAGCAGTCCCTTAGCGGGGCCCCGAAAGGCCAATGAGCAGTTCTTC. It yields the protein CASSPLAGPRKANEQFF. The chain couples TRBV6-2 or TRBV6-3 to TRBJ2-1, with 8 bases matching TRBD2. This CDR3 is 17 amino acids long. V gave up 5 bases and J gave up 6 bases; unmatched junction bases: 15. Germline CDR1 is MNHEY and CDR2 is SVGEGT.

This clone was recorded only once. J is TRBJ1-3 and V is TRBV4-1; D is possibly TRBD1 (6 bases). The CDR3 runs to 17 residues. Trimming pared 3 bases from V and 2 bases from J, leaving 17 bases between. Looked up from germline, CDR1 is MGHRA and CDR2 is YSYEKL. The DNA of the CDR3 is TGCGCCAGCAGCCAGGGGGTACAGGGTCAGGCTGGAAACACCATATATTTT. The encoded protein is CASSQGVQGQAGNTIYF.

The J gene is TRBJ2-7, the V gene TRBV7-9; TRBD1 aligns across 9 bases. CDR1 SEHNR and CDR2 FQNEAQ come from the germline V gene (reference sequence). CDR3 length: 15 residues. V gave up 5 bases and J gave up 7 bases; unmatched junction bases: 12. The CDR3 DNA reads as TGTGCCAGCAGCCCAACCCGGGACAGGGCAGGGGAGCAGTACTTC. Protein: CASSPTRDRAGEQYF.

The rearrangement uses TRBV5-1 and TRBJ2-5, with 8 bases fitting TRBD1. The V segment lost 0 bases and the J segment 1 base; nucleotides outside the gene matches: 5. Germline CDR1 and CDR2: SGHRS and YFSETQ. This CDR3 is 16 amino acids long. The CDR3 DNA sequence: TGCGCCAGCAGCTTGGGCACTACAGGGGGCCAAGAGACCCAGTACTTC. Its translation: CASSLGTTGGQETQYF.

The chain employs TRBV19 and TRBJ2-1; 7 nucleotides align to TRBD1. V gave up 6 bases and J gave up 2 bases; unmatched junction bases: 4. Germline V gives CDR1 LNHDA, CDR2 SQIVND (reference sequence). The length of the CDR3 is 14 residues. The chain's CDR3 is CASSHRGPYNEQFF. CDR3 sequence (DNA): TGTGCCAGTAGCCACAGGGGCCCCTACAATGAGCAGTTCTTC. Full variable domain (outside the CDR3, taken from reference TRBV19 and TRBJ2-1): DGGITQSPKYLFRKEGQNVTLSCEQNLNHDAMYWYRQDPGQGLRLIYYSQIVNDFQKGDIAEGYSVSREKKESFPLTVTSAQKNPTAFYLCASSHRGPYNEQFFGPGTRLTVL.